These 21 T cell receptor beta chains originate from one sample sequenced in a study of cytomegalovirus exposure and HLA in healthy donors. The PCR ran on 60 Vbeta and 13 Jbeta primers. Assay used: immunoSEQ multiplex PCR; TCRdb lists only in-frame clones, some missing. The data show around 200,000 clones, about 80% seen once. The sample was PBMCs. These receptors were taken from a male donor in good health and CMV-seronegative.

This sequence joins TRBV28 and TRBJ1-5, with D possibly matching TRBD1 (5 bases). This CDR3 spans 15 amino acids. Trimming left V 5 bases short and J 3 bases short, with 14 bases between. Germline assignment: CDR1 MDHEN and CDR2 SYDVKM. This CDR3 reads CASSAGGTYNQPQHF. In DNA, the CDR3 is TGTGCCAGCAGTGCCGGCGGGACGTACAATCAGCCCCAGCATTTT.

CDR3 protein: CASSAQGYEQYF. In nucleotides, the CDR3 is TGTGCCAGCAGTGCCCAGGGGTACGAGCAGTACTTC. The V and J genes are TRBV6-5 and TRBJ2-7; D is possibly TRBD1 (6 bases). Germline V gives CDR1 MNHEY, CDR2 SVGAGI. V lost 5 bases and J 4 bases, leaving 9 bases between the germline ends. This CDR3 is 12 amino acids long.

This chain uses TRBV14 with TRBJ1-2, with a weak D call TRBD1 (5 bases). V shed 1 base and J shed 4 bases, with 19 bases lying between them. This CDR3 region has 17 residues. Germline-derived CDR1 and CDR2 are SGHDN and FVKESK. The CDR3 nucleotides are TGTGCCAGCAGCCAAGGACCCCAGGGCTCCCTACTCTATGGCTACACCTTC. It specifies CASSQGPQGSLLYGYTF.

CDR3 sequence (DNA): TGTGCCATCAGTGAGTCCCTGCAGGGCGAAGCTTTCTTT. The encoded protein is CAISESLQGEAFF. The J gene is TRBJ1-1, the V gene TRBV10-3; TRBD1 might be the D (5 bases). V lost 0 bases, J lost 8 bases, and 10 bases lay in between. CDR1 ENHRY and CDR2 SYGVKD come from the germline V gene. This CDR3 spans 13 amino acids.

A few counts support this clone. J is TRBJ1-2 and V is TRBV6-5; D gene uncertain. V lost 2 bases and J lost 5, with 15 bases in between. The CDR3 is 15 amino acids. Germline values: CDR1 MNHEY, CDR2 SVGAGI. The CDR3 protein is CASSYQARFGYGYTF. In DNA, the CDR3 is TGTGCCAGCAGTTACCAGGCACGATTTGGGTATGGCTACACCTTC.

This chain joins TRBV9 and TRBJ2-7; D ambiguous. The germline V and J ends were trimmed by 5 bases and 0 bases, with 12 bases remaining between them. CDR1 and CDR2 from the germline V gene are SGDLS and YYNGEE. The CDR3 loop spans 14 amino acids. The chain's CDR3 is CASRTRSPSYEQYF. The CDR3 region has the DNA TGTGCCAGCAGGACCCGTAGCCCCTCCTACGAGCAGTACTTC.

J is TRBJ1-1 and V is TRBV6-6, with 7 positions matching TRBD1. The CDR3 length is 13 residues. Per the germline V gene, CDR1 is MNHNY and CDR2 is SVGAGI (reference sequence). V shed 4 bases and J 4 bases; nucleotides not matched to a gene: 3. As DNA, the CDR3 is TGTGCCAGCAGTTTAGGGGGCGGCACTGAAGCTTTCTTT. Its protein product is CASSLGGGTEAFF.

The V gene is TRBV14, the J gene TRBJ2-7, with 14 bases matching TRBD2. Germline values: CDR1 SGHDN, CDR2 FVKESK. The CDR3 covers 16 residues. Germline trimming cut 3 bases from V and 2 bases from J; bases unmatched to any gene: 3. The CDR3 loop reads CASSHGTSGRTYEQYF. For the CDR3, the DNA is TGTGCCAGCAGCCACGGGACTAGCGGGAGAACCTACGAGCAGTACTTC.

J is TRBJ1-2 and V is TRBV29-1; D is uncertain. Germline lookup yields CDR1 SQVTM and CDR2 ANQGSEA. Trimming took 3 bases from V and 5 from J, leaving 7 bases between them. The CDR3 runs 11 residues. The CDR3 is CSVDLRYGYTF. The CDR3 DNA reads as TGCAGCGTTGATCTACGATATGGCTACACCTTC.

V and J are TRBV19 and TRBJ2-1; 10 bases line up with TRBD2. J was trimmed by 6 bases and V by 7 bases; bases with no gene match: 6. Germline V CDR1 and CDR2: LNHDA, SQIVND (reference sequence). This CDR3 region has 14 residues. Here the CDR3 reads CASTRLAGANEQFF. The CDR3 DNA reads TGTGCCAGTACCAGGCTAGCGGGGGCCAATGAGCAGTTCTTC.

The rearrangement links TRBV2 to TRBJ2-6; D is undetermined. The CDR3 is 15 residues long. CDR1 and CDR2 from the germline V gene are SNHLY and FYNNEI. V was shortened by 5 bases and J by 0 bases, with 8 bases between the two germline ends. The CDR3 loop reads CASSPQTSGANVLTF. The CDR3 DNA reads as TGTGCCAGCAGTCCACAGACCTCTGGGGCCAACGTCCTGACTTTC.

The V call is TRBV19, the J call TRBJ1-6, with 7 nucleotides matching TRBD1. Trimming at V came to 10 bases and at J to 5 bases, leaving 11 bases not matched to a gene. The length of the CDR3 is 15 residues. Germline values: CDR1 LNHDA, CDR2 SQIVND (reference sequence). The CDR3 sequence is CATRQDRADNSPLHF. CDR3 in DNA: TGTGCCACCAGACAAGACAGGGCGGATAATTCACCCCTCCACTTT.

This chain uses TRBV6-5 with TRBJ2-7; D unresolved. Trimming took 2 bases from V and 4 from J, leaving 6 bases between them. This CDR3 has 12 amino acids. The germline gives CDR1 MNHEY, CDR2 SVGAGI. The CDR3 is CASSYSRYEQYF. The CDR3 bases are TGTGCCAGCAGTTACAGCCGTTACGAGCAGTACTTC.

The CDR3, as DNA: TGTGCCAGCAGTGCCACCGGGACAGGGTTTCATCAGCCCCAGCATTTT. Its protein product is CASSATGTGFHQPQHF. The V and J genes are TRBV27 and TRBJ1-5, with 9 bases aligning to TRBD1. The CDR3 sequence is 16 residues long. V lost 5 bases, J lost 5 bases, and 10 bases stayed unmatched. The germline V gene encodes CDR1 MNHEY and CDR2 SMNVEV (reference sequence).

In regard to this clone: At one end the junction does not follow the germline gene, possibly because of a read error. The V call is TRBV27, the J call TRBJ1-2; 8 positions match TRBD1. Germline values: CDR1 MNHEY, CDR2 SMNVEV (reference sequence). The CDR3 covers 16 residues. DNA of the CDR3: TGTGCCGGCAGTTCCACGACAGGGGCAGGGGGCTATGGCTACACCTTC. Translating gives CAGSSTTGAGGYGYTF.

This clone turned up a few times. The chain recombines TRBV6-5 with TRBJ1-3, with a tentative D call TRBD1 (6 bases). The CDR3 runs to 15 residues. Germline CDR1 reads MNHEY; CDR2 reads SVGAGI. V was clipped by 0 bases and J by 3 bases, with 9 bases between them. The CDR3: CASSYSTGNGNTIYF. As DNA, the CDR3 is TGTGCCAGCAGTTACTCAACAGGGAATGGAAACACCATATATTTT.

The CDR3 spells CASSNRDRAPYEQYF. The CDR3 DNA reads as TGTGCCAGCAGCAACCGGGACAGGGCCCCCTACGAGCAGTACTTC. The chain combines TRBV21-1 with TRBJ2-7; TRBD1 was called by the table and not checked on the DNA. TRBV21-1 is a recognized pseudogene. The CDR3 loop spans 15 amino acids.

The CDR3 is CASSVGGGRDYEQYF. The CDR3, as DNA: TGTGCCAGCAGCGTAGGGGGCGGAAGGGACTACGAGCAGTACTTC. The chain carries TRBV9 and TRBJ2-7; D may be TRBD1 (5 bases). The CDR3 runs to 15 residues. Trimming shortened V by 0 bases and J by 3 bases, and 13 bases separated the two germline ends. The germline gives CDR1 SGDLS, CDR2 YYNGEE.

The chain links TRBV6-4 to TRBJ2-1; 11 nucleotides agree with TRBD2. Unmatched junction bases numbered 4, after V lost 6 bases and J lost 3 bases. The germline CDR1 and CDR2 sequences are MRHNA and SNTAGT. The CDR3 has 15 amino acids. CDR3 coding DNA: TGTGCCAGCAGCCGACTAGCGGGGATCTACAATGAGCAGTTCTTC. Translation: CASSRLAGIYNEQFF.

Details on this clone: Within the sample, other DNA sequences also encode this same CDR3. The chain uses TRBV9 and TRBJ2-7; possibly TRBD2 for D (5 bases). Germline V gene data show CDR1 as SGDLS and CDR2 as YYNGEE. This CDR3 has 14 residues. The V end was cut by 0 bases, the J end by 1 base, with 8 bases between. The CDR3 spells CASSVEDFSYEQYF. CDR3 nucleotides: TGTGCCAGCAGCGTAGAGGACTTTTCCTACGAGCAGTACTTC. Full variable domain (missing parts from reference TRBV9 and TRBJ2-7): DSGVTQTPKHLITATGQRVTLRCSPRSGDLSVYWYQQSLDQGLQFLIQYYNGEERAKGNILERFSAQQFPDLHSELNLSSLELGDSALYFCASSVEDFSYEQYFGPGTRLTVT.

The chain employs TRBV14 and TRBJ1-2; 7 bases match TRBD1. The CDR3 spans 15 residues. V shed 3 bases, J shed 6 bases, and the junction held 10 bases outside the gene matches. From germline, CDR1 is SGHDN and CDR2 FVKESK. CDR3: CASSQHRGVGNGYTF. CDR3 coding DNA: TGTGCCAGCAGCCAGCACAGGGGTGTGGGGAATGGCTACACCTTC.